The clone carrying this T cell receptor beta chain is categorized as medium-sized. The repertoire was sequenced with immunoSEQ multiplex PCR; TCRdb's copy has only in-frame clones and lacks some. The sample carries approximately 45,000 clones, roughly 76% recorded once. The germline V gene encodes CDR1 SEHNR and CDR2 FQNEAQ (reference sequence). This CDR3 has 16 residues. V gave up 4 bases and J gave up 5 bases; unmatched junction bases: 8. The data belong to a study of cytotoxic CD8 clonotypes in ibrutinib-treated CLL. The sequencing here drew on PBMCs, taken after 12 months of ibrutinib treatment. This TCR was recovered from a human donor with chronic lymphocytic leukemia. The genes are TRBV7-9 and TRBJ2-1; 10 nucleotides align to TRBD2. The CDR3 loop reads CASSSRGLAGDNEQFF. The CDR3 nucleotides are TGTGCCAGCAGCTCGAGAGGGCTAGCGGGGGACAATGAGCAGTTCTTC. The variable domain in full, with the rest retrieved from reference TRBV7-9 and TRBJ2-1, is DTGVSQNPRHKITKRGQNVTFRCDPISEHNRLYWYRQTLGQGPEFLTYFQNEAQLEKSRLLSDRFSAERPKGSFSTLEIQRTEQGDSAMYLCASSSRGLAGDNEQFFGPGTRLTVL.